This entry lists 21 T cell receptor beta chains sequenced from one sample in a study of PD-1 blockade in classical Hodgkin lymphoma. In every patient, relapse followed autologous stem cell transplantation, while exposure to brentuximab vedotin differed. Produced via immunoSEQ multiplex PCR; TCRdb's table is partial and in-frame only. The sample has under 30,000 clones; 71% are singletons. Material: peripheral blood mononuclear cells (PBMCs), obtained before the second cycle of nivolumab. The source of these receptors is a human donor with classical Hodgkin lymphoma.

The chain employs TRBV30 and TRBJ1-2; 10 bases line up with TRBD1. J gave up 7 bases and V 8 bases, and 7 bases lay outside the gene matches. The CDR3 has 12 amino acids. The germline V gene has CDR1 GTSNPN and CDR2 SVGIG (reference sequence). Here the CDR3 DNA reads TGTGCCGACGACAGGGGGCAGGGTGGCTACACCTTC. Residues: CADDRGQGGYTF.

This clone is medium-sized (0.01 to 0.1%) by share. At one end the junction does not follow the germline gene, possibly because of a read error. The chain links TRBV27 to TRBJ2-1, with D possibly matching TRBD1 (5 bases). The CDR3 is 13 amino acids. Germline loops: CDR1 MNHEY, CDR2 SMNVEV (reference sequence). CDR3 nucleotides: TGTGCCAGCAGCTTATCGTGGGGCGTCCCATATTTCTTC. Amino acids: CASSLSWGVPYFF.

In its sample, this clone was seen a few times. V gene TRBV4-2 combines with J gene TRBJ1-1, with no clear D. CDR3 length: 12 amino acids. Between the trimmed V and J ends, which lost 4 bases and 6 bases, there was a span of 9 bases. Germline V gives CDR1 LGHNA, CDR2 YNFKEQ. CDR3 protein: CASSPGFSEAFF. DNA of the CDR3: TGTGCCAGCAGCCCTGGGTTCTCTGAAGCTTTCTTT.

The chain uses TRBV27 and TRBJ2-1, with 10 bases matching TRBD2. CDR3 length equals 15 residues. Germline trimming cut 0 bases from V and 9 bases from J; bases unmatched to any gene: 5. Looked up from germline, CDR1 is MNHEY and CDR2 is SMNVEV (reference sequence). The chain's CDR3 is CASSLSRTSGLEQFF. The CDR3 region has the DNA TGTGCCAGCAGTTTATCCCGGACTAGCGGCCTTGAGCAGTTCTTC.

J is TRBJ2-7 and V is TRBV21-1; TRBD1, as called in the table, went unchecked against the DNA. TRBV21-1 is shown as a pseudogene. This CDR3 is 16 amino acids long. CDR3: CASGVLGTGWAGEQYF. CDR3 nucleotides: TGTGCCAGCGGGGTTCTTGGGACAGGGTGGGCTGGGGAGCAGTACTTC.

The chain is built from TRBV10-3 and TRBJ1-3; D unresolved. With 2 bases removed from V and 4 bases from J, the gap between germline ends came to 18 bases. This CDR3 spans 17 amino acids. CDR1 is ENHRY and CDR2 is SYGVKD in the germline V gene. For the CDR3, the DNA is TGTGCCATCAGTGAGGGCCCCCCAGGACTATTCGGAAACACCATATATTTT. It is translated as CAISEGPPGLFGNTIYF.

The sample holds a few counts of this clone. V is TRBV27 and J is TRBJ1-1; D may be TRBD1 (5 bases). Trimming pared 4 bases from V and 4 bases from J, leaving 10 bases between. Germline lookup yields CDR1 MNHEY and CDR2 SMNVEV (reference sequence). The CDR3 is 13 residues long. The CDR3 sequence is CASSWTFGTEAFF. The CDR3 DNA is TGTGCCAGCAGTTGGACATTCGGCACTGAAGCTTTCTTT.

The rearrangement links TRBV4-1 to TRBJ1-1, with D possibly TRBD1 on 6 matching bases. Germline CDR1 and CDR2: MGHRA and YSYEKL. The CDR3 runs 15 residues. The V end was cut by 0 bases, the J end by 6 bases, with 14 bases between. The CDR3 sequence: CASSQEAGAGAEAFF. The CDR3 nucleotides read TGCGCCAGCAGCCAAGAGGCAGGGGCCGGCGCTGAAGCTTTCTTT.

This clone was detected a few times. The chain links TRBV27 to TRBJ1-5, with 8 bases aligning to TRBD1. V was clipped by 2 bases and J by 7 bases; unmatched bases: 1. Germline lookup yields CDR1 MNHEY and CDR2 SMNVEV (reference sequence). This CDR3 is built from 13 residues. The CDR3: CASSLTGGQPQHF. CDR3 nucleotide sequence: TGTGCCAGCAGTTTAACAGGGGGGCAGCCCCAGCATTTT.

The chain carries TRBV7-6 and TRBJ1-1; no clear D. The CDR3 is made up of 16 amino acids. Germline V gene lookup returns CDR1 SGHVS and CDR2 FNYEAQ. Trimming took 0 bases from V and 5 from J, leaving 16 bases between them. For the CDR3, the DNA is TGTGCCAGCAGCTTAGCCCGGTGGGGTACGGGGACTGAAGCTTTCTTT. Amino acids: CASSLARWGTGTEAFF.

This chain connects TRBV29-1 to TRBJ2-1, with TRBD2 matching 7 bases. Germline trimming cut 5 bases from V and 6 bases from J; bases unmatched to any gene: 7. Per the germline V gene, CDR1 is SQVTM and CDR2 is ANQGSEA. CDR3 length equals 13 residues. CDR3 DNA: TGCAGCGTTAGGGAAGCGGGACCCAATGAGCAGTTCTTC. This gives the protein CSVREAGPNEQFF.

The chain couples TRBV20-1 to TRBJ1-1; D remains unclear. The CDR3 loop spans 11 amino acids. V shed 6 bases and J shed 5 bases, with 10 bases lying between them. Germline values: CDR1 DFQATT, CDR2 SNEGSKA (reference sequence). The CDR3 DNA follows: TGCAGTGCCCCAAAAGGTACTGAAGCTTTCTTT. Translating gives CSAPKGTEAFF.

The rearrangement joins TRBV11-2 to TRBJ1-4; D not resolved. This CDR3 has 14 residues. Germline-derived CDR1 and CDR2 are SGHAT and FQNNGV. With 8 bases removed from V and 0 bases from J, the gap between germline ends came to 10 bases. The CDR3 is CASGISSTNEKLFF. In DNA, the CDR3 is TGTGCCAGCGGGATCAGTTCAACTAATGAAAAACTGTTTTTT.

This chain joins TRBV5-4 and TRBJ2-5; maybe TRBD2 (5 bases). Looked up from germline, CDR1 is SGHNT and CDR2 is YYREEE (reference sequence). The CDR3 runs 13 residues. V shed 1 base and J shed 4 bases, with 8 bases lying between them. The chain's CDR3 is CASSLSGLETQYF. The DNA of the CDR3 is TGTGCCAGCAGCTTGTCGGGGTTAGAGACCCAGTACTTC.

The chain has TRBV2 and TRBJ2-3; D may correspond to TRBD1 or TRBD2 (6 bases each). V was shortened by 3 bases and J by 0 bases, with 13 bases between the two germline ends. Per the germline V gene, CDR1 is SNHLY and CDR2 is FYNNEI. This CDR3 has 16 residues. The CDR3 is CASSESRGLSTDTQYF. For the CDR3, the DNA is TGTGCCAGCAGTGAGTCACGGGGGCTGAGCACAGATACGCAGTATTTT.

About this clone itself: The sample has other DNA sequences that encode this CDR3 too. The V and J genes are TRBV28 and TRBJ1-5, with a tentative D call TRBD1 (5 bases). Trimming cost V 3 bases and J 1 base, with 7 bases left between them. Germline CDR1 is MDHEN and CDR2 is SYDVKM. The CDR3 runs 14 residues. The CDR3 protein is CASSFGGSNQPQHF. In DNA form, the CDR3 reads TGTGCCAGCAGTTTCGGGGGGAGCAATCAGCCCCAGCATTTT.

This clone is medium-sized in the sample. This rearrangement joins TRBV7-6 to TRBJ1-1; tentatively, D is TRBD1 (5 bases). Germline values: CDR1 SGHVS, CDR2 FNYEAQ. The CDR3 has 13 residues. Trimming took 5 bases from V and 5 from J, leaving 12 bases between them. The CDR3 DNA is TGTGCCAGCAGCGGGAGGGAGGGGACTGAAGCTTTCTTT. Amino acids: CASSGREGTEAFF.

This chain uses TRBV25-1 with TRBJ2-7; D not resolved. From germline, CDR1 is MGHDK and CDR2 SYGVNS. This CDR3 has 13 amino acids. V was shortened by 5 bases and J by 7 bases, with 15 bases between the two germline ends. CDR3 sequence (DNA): TGTGCCAGCAGTTTTCCCGAGGTTGAGGAGCAGTACTTC. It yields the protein CASSFPEVEEQYF.

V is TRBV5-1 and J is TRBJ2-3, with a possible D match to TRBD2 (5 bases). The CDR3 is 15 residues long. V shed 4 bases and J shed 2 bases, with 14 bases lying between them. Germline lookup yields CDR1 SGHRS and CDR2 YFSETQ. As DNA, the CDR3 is TGCGCCAGCAGCCCAAAACCTCGGGACACAGATACGCAGTATTTT. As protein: CASSPKPRDTDTQYF. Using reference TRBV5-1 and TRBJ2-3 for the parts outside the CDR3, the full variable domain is KAGVTQTPRYLIKTRGQQVTLSCSPISGHRSVSWYQQTPGQGLQFLFEYFSETQRNKGNFPGRFSGRQFSNSRSEMNVSTLELGDSALYLCASSPKPRDTDTQYFGPGTRLTVL.

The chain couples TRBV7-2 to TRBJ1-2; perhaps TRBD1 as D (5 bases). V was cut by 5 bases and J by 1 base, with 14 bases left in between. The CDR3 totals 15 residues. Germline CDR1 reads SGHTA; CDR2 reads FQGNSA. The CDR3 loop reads CASSVASDSNYGYTF. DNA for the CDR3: TGTGCCAGCAGCGTTGCCAGCGACAGTAACTATGGCTACACCTTC.

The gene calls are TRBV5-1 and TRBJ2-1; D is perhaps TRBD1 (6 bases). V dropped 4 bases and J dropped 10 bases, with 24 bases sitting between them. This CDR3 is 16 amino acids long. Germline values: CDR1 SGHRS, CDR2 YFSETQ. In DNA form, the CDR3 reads TGCGCCAGCAGCCCACAGACGAGACAGGACTTGGGAGAGCAGTTCTTC. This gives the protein CASSPQTRQDLGEQFF. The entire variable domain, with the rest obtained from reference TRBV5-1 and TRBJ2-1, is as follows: KAGVTQTPRYLIKTRGQQVTLSCSPISGHRSVSWYQQTPGQGLQFLFEYFSETQRNKGNFPGRFSGRQFSNSRSEMNVSTLELGDSALYLCASSPQTRQDLGEQFFGPGTRLTVL.